A single T cell receptor (beta chain) is shown here with its context. This sample stems from a study of technical replicates of blood from a few donors. The data were produced by immunoSEQ multiplex PCR, yet TCRdb's version contains in-frame clones alone and is incomplete. The data contain roughly 90,000 clones, approximately 93% of them singletons. V was pared by 4 bases and J by 0 bases, with 10 bases between. This CDR3 is built from 14 residues. Per germline, CDR1 SQVTM and CDR2 ANQGSEA. Sequencing was done on a sample of T cells isolated from PBMCs. The J gene is TRBJ2-1, the V gene TRBV29-1; possible D gene TRBD1, 6 bases. The clonotype was recovered from a human donor in good health. Here the CDR3 DNA reads TGCAGCGTTGCTGGACAGTTCTCCTACAATGAGCAGTTCTTC. Its translation is CSVAGQFSYNEQFF.